This T cell receptor (beta chain) emerged from a study of blood T cell repertoires in COVID-19. As for the study in general: The United States, Italy and Spain were the sources of the acute and convalescent COVID-19 samples. From T cells, B-cell-depleted T cells, or PBMCs came the material, which was cDNA or gDNA.

Seattle cases were enrolled at active infection and followed longitudinally. As processed by the authors: Nucleated cell counts were estimated from reference gene primer amplification. The table came from immunoSEQ multiplex PCR; TCRdb's copy has only in-frame clones and leaves some out. The DNA gave D and trimming, while V, J and clone size come from that table. The table includes 99,000 or so clones, around 88% detected once. The germline V gene encodes CDR1 LNHDA and CDR2 SQIVND (reference sequence). This CDR3 is 14 amino acids long. Trimming removed 3 bases from V and 7 bases from J, with 10 bases in between.

The source is a middle-aged man with COVID-19, enrolled during active disease. The sequenced sample consisted of peripheral blood. The genes are TRBV19 and TRBJ1-6, with a possible D match to TRBD1 (6 bases). CDR3 protein: CASSMGADNSPLHF. The CDR3 region has the DNA TGTGCCAGTAGTATGGGGGCGGACAATTCACCCCTCCACTTT.